This T cell receptor beta chain was recorded in a study of neurological immune-mediated disorders. Ten or more counts support this clonotype. Antigen specificity is unknown. The starting material, 2 million PBMCs stored at -80 C, gave rise to the unsorted libraries. From germline, CDR1 is SGHTA and CDR2 FQGNSA. The CDR3 has 14 amino acids. V lost 5 bases to trimming and J lost 7 bases, with 17 bases between them. 5'RACE employing 10-nucleotide random UMIs yielded the cDNA. TCRdb reprocessed the 5' RACE reads with MiXCR, giving one entry per CDR3 protein. The sample yields around 18,000 distinct CDR3 sequences, about 20% seen once. General study findings and limits: The greatest TCR clonal expansion occurred in HTLV-1-associated myelopathy and the least in multiple sclerosis, which fell below healthy controls.

The chain carries TRBV7-2 and TRBJ2-5, with a weak D call TRBD1 (6 bases). The TCR was taken from a man aged 50 to 60 in good health. Input material: PBMCs. This chain's CDR3 is CASSQDSSGGTQYF. Written as DNA, the CDR3 is TGTGCCAGCAGCCAGGACAGTTCTGGAGGGACCCAGTACTTC.